The 27 T cell receptor beta chains listed next were all sequenced from one sample in a study of blood T cell repertoires in COVID-19. Generated by immunoSEQ multiplex PCR, the TCRdb table keeps only in-frame clones and is missing some. This sample yields under 150,000 clones, of which approximately 84% are seen a single time; about 1.3% belongs to the top ten. Sequencing input: peripheral blood. The source is a man in his 60s with acute or convalescent COVID-19.

The chain links TRBV27 to TRBJ1-1; TRBD1 is a possible D gene (5 bases). V was trimmed by 5 bases and J by 6 bases, leaving 16 bases between them. This CDR3 contains 14 residues. Looked up from germline, CDR1 is MNHEY and CDR2 is SMNVEV (reference sequence). The CDR3 here is CASSPYRFPPEAFF. The CDR3 DNA reads as TGTGCCAGCAGTCCATACAGGTTCCCCCCTGAAGCTTTCTTT.

The sample holds a few counts of this clone. Here the CDR3 DNA reads TGTGCCAGCAGTTTCTCCCGGGACAGGGTGTACTTC. It translates to CASSFSRDRVYF. The chain combines TRBV12-3 or TRBV12-4 with TRBJ2-7, with 9 bases matching TRBD1. The CDR3 sequence is 12 residues long. The trim removed 3 bases at V and 12 bases at J, leaving 6 bases unmatched.

The chain couples TRBV4-1 to TRBJ2-7; weak D call: TRBD1 (6 bases). The germline V and J ends were trimmed by 2 bases and 5 bases, with 31 bases remaining between them. The germline CDR1 and CDR2 sequences are MGHRA and YSYEKL. The CDR3 runs 20 residues. CDR3: CASSQNALRTGTGSRNEQYF. The CDR3 DNA sequence: TGCGCCAGCAGCCAAAATGCTCTAAGAACTGGAACAGGGAGTAGGAACGAGCAGTACTTC.

The sample holds one count of this clone. V is TRBV7-9 and J is TRBJ2-1; TRBD2 aligns across 7 bases. After removal of 5 bases from V and 12 bases from J, the junction contained 13 bases not matched to a gene. The germline V gene has CDR1 SEHNR and CDR2 FQNEAQ (reference sequence). This CDR3 region has 14 residues. CDR3 nucleotide sequence: TGTGCCAGCAGCCCCGTGGGCCTAGCGGAATCGCAGTTCTTC. Translating gives CASSPVGLAESQFF.

The chain carries TRBV12-5 and TRBJ1-2; 8 bases are shared with TRBD1. The CDR3 sequence is 16 residues long. The junction had 9 bases not matched to a gene; V was cut back by 4 bases and J by 2 bases. The germline gives CDR1 LGHNT, CDR2 FRNRAP. This chain's CDR3 is CASGSRQGLRNYGYTF. The CDR3, as DNA: TGTGCTAGTGGTTCGAGACAGGGGCTTAGGAACTATGGCTACACCTTC.

The DNA of the CDR3 is TGCGCCAGCAGCCAAGGATCATACCAGAAACTGTTTTTT. This sequence encodes CASSQGSYQKLFF. The chain joins TRBV4-1 to TRBJ1-4; D ambiguous. Germline values: CDR1 MGHRA, CDR2 YSYEKL. Trimming pared 1 base from V and 11 bases from J, leaving 11 bases between. The CDR3 totals 13 residues.

The chain carries TRBV5-1 and TRBJ1-6; D is unresolved. Germline V CDR1 and CDR2: SGHRS, YFSETQ. This CDR3 spans 15 amino acids. Trimming left V 4 bases short and J 10 bases short, with 18 bases between. The CDR3 loop reads CASSLDDSLASPLHF. For the CDR3, the DNA is TGCGCCAGCAGCCTCGACGACTCACTCGCGTCACCCCTCCACTTT.

Here the CDR3 DNA reads TGTGCCAGCAGCGCCGGGACTAGCGGGAGTGCGAACACCGGGGAGCTGTTTTTT. The encoded protein is CASSAGTSGSANTGELFF. The chain joins TRBV11-3 to TRBJ2-2, with TRBD2 matching over 14 bases. Germline loops: CDR1 SGHNT, CDR2 YENEEA. The V gene end was trimmed by 5 bases and the J gene end by 0 bases; junction bases not matched to a gene: 5. CDR3 length equals 18 residues. Full variable domain (remainder filled in from reference TRBV11-3 and TRBJ2-2): EAGVVQSPRYKIIEKKQPVAFWCNPISGHNTLYWYLQNLGQGPELLIRYENEEAVDDSQLPKDRFSAERLKGVDSTLKIQPAELGDSAVYLCASSAGTSGSANTGELFFGEGSRLTVL.

In this sample, this clone turned up once. The chain links TRBV19 to TRBJ2-6, with 11 bases that match TRBD1. V gave up 2 bases and J gave up 1 base; unmatched junction bases: 13. The germline CDR1 and CDR2 sequences are LNHDA and SQIVND (reference sequence). CDR3 length equals 21 residues. CDR3 DNA: TGTGCCAGTAGTATAAGAGCGGGACAGGGGGTTAGTTCGTCTGGGGCCAACGTCCTGACTTTC. Translated: CASSIRAGQGVSSSGANVLTF.

The chain combines TRBV6-5 with TRBJ1-1; D gene uncertain. Trimming removed 0 bases from V and 1 base from J, with 3 bases in between. The CDR3 has 13 residues. The germline CDR1 and CDR2 sequences are MNHEY and SVGAGI. The CDR3 loop is CASSYSQNTEAFF. The CDR3 DNA sequence: TGTGCCAGCAGTTACTCACAGAACACTGAAGCTTTCTTT.

The chain employs TRBV3-1 (or the pseudogene TRBV3-2) and TRBJ2-7; D is perhaps TRBD2 (7 bases). The CDR3 is 14 residues long. Germline-derived CDR1 and CDR2 are LGHDT and YNNKEL (reference sequence). V lost 2 bases and J lost 1, with 9 bases in between. In DNA, the CDR3 is TGTGCCAGCAGCCAAAGGGGGGGGTCCTACGAGCAGTACTTC. Its protein is CASSQRGGSYEQYF.

The chain carries TRBV19 and TRBJ1-2; 8 nucleotides agree with TRBD1. The CDR3 extends over 14 amino acids. J lost 4 bases, V lost 10 bases, and 11 bases had no gene match. Germline V lookup: CDR1 LNHDA, CDR2 SQIVND (reference sequence). The CDR3 protein is CATLGDRRFYGYTF. Written as DNA, the CDR3 is TGTGCCACCCTAGGGGACAGGAGATTCTATGGCTACACCTTC.

CDR3 nucleotide sequence: TGTGCCTGTAACAGGGGAACTGGGGGCTACACCTTC. Translating gives CACNRGTGGYTF. The V call is TRBV30, the J call TRBJ1-2, with 7 positions matching TRBD1. Trimming cost V 6 bases and J 8 bases; bases outside gene matches: 9. The CDR3 loop spans 12 amino acids. Per germline, CDR1 GTSNPN and CDR2 SVGIG (reference sequence).

This rearrangement joins TRBV27 to TRBJ1-6, with D maybe TRBD1 (5 bases). The germline V gene encodes CDR1 MNHEY and CDR2 SMNVEV (reference sequence). The CDR3 is made up of 14 amino acids. The V gene lost 4 bases and the J gene lost 10 bases, with 14 bases spanning the gap. The CDR3 sequence is CASSYWTNQSPLHF. DNA for the CDR3: TGTGCCAGCAGTTATTGGACAAACCAGTCACCCCTCCACTTT.

The chain joins TRBV5-1 to TRBJ2-2, with TRBD1 as a possible D gene (6 bases). This CDR3 is 14 amino acids long. The germline V gene has CDR1 SGHRS and CDR2 YFSETQ. Trimming left V 9 bases short and J 0 bases short, with 12 bases between. CDR3 in amino acids: CATRTEANTGELFF. The DNA for the CDR3 is TGCGCCACCCGGACAGAGGCGAACACCGGGGAGCTGTTTTTT.

This clone has only a few counts. The genes are TRBV5-6 and TRBJ1-2; 10 bases fit TRBD1. J lost 6 bases, V lost 4 bases, and 12 bases had no gene match. CDR1 is SGHDT and CDR2 is YYEEEE in the germline V gene. The CDR3 consists of 16 residues. In DNA, the CDR3 is TGTGCCAGCAGCCCGGTCCCGGGACAGGGGATCCATGGCTACACCTTC. Its protein product is CASSPVPGQGIHGYTF.

V is TRBV7-6 and J is TRBJ2-1; 7 bases agree with TRBD1. CDR3 size: 16 residues. Unmatched junction bases numbered 10, after V lost 1 base and J lost 7 bases. Germline V gene sequence: CDR1 SGHVS, CDR2 FNYEAQ. CDR3 loop: CASSLEQAGGMNEQFF. The CDR3 region has the DNA TGTGCCAGCAGCTTAGAGCAGGCAGGGGGTATGAATGAGCAGTTCTTC.

This clone was observed a few times. The chain is built from TRBV7-3 and TRBJ2-5; possible D gene TRBD2, 6 bases. From germline, CDR1 is SGHTA and CDR2 FQGTGA. V was clipped by 5 bases and J by 2 bases, with 9 bases between them. CDR3 length equals 13 residues. CDR3 loop: CASSPGAQETQYF. The CDR3 DNA sequence: TGTGCCAGCAGCCCGGGAGCTCAAGAGACCCAGTACTTC.

The chain carries TRBV2 and TRBJ2-1; TRBD1 matches 7 bases. V was pared by 7 bases and J by 7 bases, with 7 bases of the junction left unmatched. Per germline, CDR1 SNHLY and CDR2 FYNNEI. There are 13 residues in the CDR3. CDR3 DNA: TGTGCCAGCATTGGACAGGTCATGAATGAGCAGTTCTTC. This codes for CASIGQVMNEQFF.

This chain uses TRBV12-5 with TRBJ2-2, with a possible D match to TRBD1 (6 bases). Looked up from germline, CDR1 is LGHNT and CDR2 is FRNRAP. This CDR3 region has 16 residues. The V end was cut by 1 base, the J end by 1 base, with 10 bases between. The CDR3 DNA sequence: TGTGCTAGTGGTTTGGGGTCGGGACAGAACACCGGGGAGCTGTTTTTT. This sequence encodes CASGLGSGQNTGELFF.

The chain joins TRBV9 to TRBJ2-5; 9 positions match TRBD2. CDR1 is SGDLS, CDR2 YYNGEE, per germline. V trimming: 4 bases; J trimming: 3 bases; junction bases outside the gene matches: 13. The CDR3 length is 17 residues. CDR3: CASSPRASGNSKETQYF. The CDR3 nucleotides read TGTGCCAGCAGCCCGCGTGCTAGCGGGAACTCGAAAGAGACCCAGTACTTC.

This chain joins TRBV7-2 and TRBJ2-7, with 9 bases fitting TRBD2. The germline gives CDR1 SGHTA, CDR2 FQGNSA. The CDR3 extends over 14 amino acids. J lost 4 bases, V lost 3 bases, and 4 bases had no gene match. The CDR3 sequence: CASSFSGGAYEQYF. Here the CDR3 DNA reads TGTGCCAGCAGCTTTAGCGGGGGAGCGTACGAGCAGTACTTC.

The gene calls are TRBV5-1 and TRBJ1-5; D gene unclear. V lost 4 bases and J lost 2, with 16 bases in between. CDR1 SGHRS and CDR2 YFSETQ come from the germline V gene. This CDR3 has 16 residues. CDR3 in DNA: TGCGCCAGCAGCCCCGGGAACTTTATGGGCAATCAGCCCCAGCATTTT. It specifies CASSPGNFMGNQPQHF.

This chain links TRBV4-2 with TRBJ1-4; the D is unclear. The ends were cut back, 0 bases at V and 3 bases at J, with 20 bases in the middle. The length of the CDR3 is 19 residues. The germline V gene has CDR1 LGHNA and CDR2 YNFKEQ. The CDR3: CASSQDEGRIDGANEKLFF. CDR3 nucleotide sequence: TGTGCCAGCAGCCAAGATGAGGGCAGGATTGATGGTGCTAATGAAAAACTGTTTTTT.

The chain combines TRBV5-1 with TRBJ2-7; TRBD2 might be the D (5 bases). The CDR3 spans 13 residues. The V gene's germline CDR1 is SGHRS and CDR2 YFSETQ. V was clipped by 4 bases and J by 0 bases, with 8 bases between them. The CDR3, as DNA: TGCGCCAGCAGCGTCGGGAACTCCTACGAGCAGTACTTC. It specifies CASSVGNSYEQYF.

The chain couples TRBV7-2 to TRBJ2-5; 9 bases are shared with TRBD2. With 4 bases clipped from V and 9 bases from J, the junction kept 21 bases outside the gene matches. The CDR3 totals 18 residues. The germline V gene has CDR1 SGHTA and CDR2 FQGNSA. In DNA, the CDR3 is TGTGCCAGCAGCTCCGTTGGCGGGGCGGGGGGGCTGGTATGGGCCCAGTACTTC. This sequence encodes CASSSVGGAGGLVWAQYF. Full variable domain (missing parts from reference TRBV7-2 and TRBJ2-5): GAGVSQSPSNKVTEKGKDVELRCDPISGHTALYWYRQSLGQGLEFLIYFQGNSAPDKSGLPSDRFSAERTGGSVSTLTIQRTQQEDSAVYLCASSSVGGAGGLVWAQYFGPGTRLLVL.

V gene TRBV30 combines with J gene TRBJ2-3, with TRBD2 matching over 14 bases. The CDR3 is 16 residues long. Germline CDR1 reads GTSNPN; CDR2 reads SVGIG (reference sequence). J lost 5 bases, V lost 4 bases, and 8 bases had no gene match. DNA for the CDR3: TGTGCCTGGACAACGGGACTAGCGGGAGTGTTAGATACGCAGTATTTT. Amino acid sequence: CAWTTGLAGVLDTQYF.